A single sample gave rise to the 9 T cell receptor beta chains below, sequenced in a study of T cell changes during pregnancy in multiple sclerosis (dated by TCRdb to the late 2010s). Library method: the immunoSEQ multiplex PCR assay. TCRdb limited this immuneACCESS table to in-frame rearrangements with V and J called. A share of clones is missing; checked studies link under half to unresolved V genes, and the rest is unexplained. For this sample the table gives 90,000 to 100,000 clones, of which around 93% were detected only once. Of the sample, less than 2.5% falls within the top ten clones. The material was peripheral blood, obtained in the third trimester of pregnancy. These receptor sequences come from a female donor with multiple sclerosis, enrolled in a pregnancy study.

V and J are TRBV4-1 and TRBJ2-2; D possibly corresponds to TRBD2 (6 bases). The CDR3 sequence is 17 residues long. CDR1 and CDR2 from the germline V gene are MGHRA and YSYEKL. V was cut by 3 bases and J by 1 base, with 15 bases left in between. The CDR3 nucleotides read TGCGCCAGCAGCCATGGAGGGAGCGGAGAGAACACCGGGGAGCTGTTTTTT. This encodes CASSHGGSGENTGELFF.

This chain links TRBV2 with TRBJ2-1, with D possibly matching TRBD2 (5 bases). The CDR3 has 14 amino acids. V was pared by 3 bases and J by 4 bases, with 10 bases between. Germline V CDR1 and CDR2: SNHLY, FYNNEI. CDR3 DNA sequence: TGTGCCAGCAGTGAGGACTCCTCGTACAATGAGCAGTTCTTC. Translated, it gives CASSEDSSYNEQFF.

This CDR3 reads CATLVGLATTPFSYNEQFF. CDR3 bases: TGTGCCACCTTGGTGGGACTAGCGACCACCCCGTTCTCCTACAATGAGCAGTTCTTC. The chain is built from TRBV2 and TRBJ2-1, with 10 bases that match TRBD2. The V segment lost 10 bases and the J segment 0 bases; nucleotides outside the gene matches: 18. Germline assignment: CDR1 SNHLY and CDR2 FYNNEI. The CDR3 spans 19 residues.

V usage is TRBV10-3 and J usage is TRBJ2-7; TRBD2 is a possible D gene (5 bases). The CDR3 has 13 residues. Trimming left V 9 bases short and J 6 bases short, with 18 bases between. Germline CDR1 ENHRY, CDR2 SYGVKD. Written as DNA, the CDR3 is TGTGCCATACGGCAGAGGGCCCGGGGCGAGCAGTACTTC. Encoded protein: CAIRQRARGEQYF.

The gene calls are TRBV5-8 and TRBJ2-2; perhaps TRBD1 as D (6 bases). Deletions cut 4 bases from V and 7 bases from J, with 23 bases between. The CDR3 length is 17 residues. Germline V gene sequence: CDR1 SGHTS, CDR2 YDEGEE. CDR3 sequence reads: CASSPPPGARVGGELFF. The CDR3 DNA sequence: TGTGCCAGCAGCCCCCCACCAGGGGCTAGGGTAGGCGGGGAGCTGTTTTTT. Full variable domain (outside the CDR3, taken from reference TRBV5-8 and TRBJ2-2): EAGVTQSPTHLIKTRGQQATLRCSPISGHTSVYWYQQALGLGLQFLLWYDEGEERNRGNFPPRFSGRQFPNYSSELNVNALELEDSALYLCASSPPPGARVGGELFFGEGSRLTVL.

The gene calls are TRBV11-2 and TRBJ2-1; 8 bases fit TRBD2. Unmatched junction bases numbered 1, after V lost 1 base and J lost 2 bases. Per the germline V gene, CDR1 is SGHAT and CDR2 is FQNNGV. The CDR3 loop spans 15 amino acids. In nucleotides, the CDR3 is TGTGCCAGCAGCTTAGTTAGCGGGGCCTACAATGAGCAGTTCTTC. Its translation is CASSLVSGAYNEQFF.

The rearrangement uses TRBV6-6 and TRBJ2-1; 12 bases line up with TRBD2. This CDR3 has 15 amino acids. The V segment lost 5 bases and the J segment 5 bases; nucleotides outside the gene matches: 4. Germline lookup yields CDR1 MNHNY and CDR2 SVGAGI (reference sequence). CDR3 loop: CASSLAGGLNNEQFF. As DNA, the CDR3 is TGTGCCAGCAGTCTAGCGGGAGGGCTCAACAATGAGCAGTTCTTC.

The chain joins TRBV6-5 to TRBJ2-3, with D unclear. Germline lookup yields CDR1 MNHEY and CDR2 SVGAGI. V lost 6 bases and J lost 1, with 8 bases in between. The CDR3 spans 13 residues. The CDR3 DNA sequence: TGTGCCAGCAGCAAAGGAGGCACAGATACGCAGTATTTT. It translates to CASSKGGTDTQYF.

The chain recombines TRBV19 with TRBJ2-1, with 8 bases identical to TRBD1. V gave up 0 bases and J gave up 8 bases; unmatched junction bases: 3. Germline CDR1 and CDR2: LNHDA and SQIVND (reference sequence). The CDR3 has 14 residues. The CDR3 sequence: CASSIEDRAHEQFF. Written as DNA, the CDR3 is TGTGCCAGTAGTATAGAGGACAGGGCCCATGAGCAGTTCTTC.